The sequence of this T cell receptor beta chain was determined in a study of blood T cell repertoires in COVID-19. Profiling relied on immunoSEQ multiplex PCR, and the TCRdb table lists in-frame clones only, not all of them. The repertoire includes over 130,000 clones, 75% to 85% of them detected once, and roughly 4% sits in the top ten. V was cut by 2 bases and J by 7 bases, with 10 bases left in between. The CDR3 totals 13 residues. Germline V gene lookup returns CDR1 MNHEY and CDR2 SMNVEV (reference sequence). This clonotype was obtained from an elderly woman with acute or convalescent COVID-19. What was sequenced was peripheral blood. The chain uses TRBV27 and TRBJ2-3; the D gene is possibly TRBD2 (5 bases). The CDR3 region is CASSLVGGHTQYF. In DNA, the CDR3 is TGTGCCAGCAGTTTAGTCGGCGGGCATACGCAGTATTTT.